Described below is a single T cell receptor beta chain sequence and its context. The table lists this clone with a count of one. What antigen it recognizes has not been identified. Base quality data are lacking; no much larger clone is found one base away. The data are from a study of cytomegalovirus exposure and HLA in healthy donors (dated 2017 in TCRdb). In terms of the full investigation: According to a later analysis, one platform produced both the 120 validation repertoires and the 730 or so repertoires of the first cohort. The aim of the study was to test whether cataloging public T cell receptors could identify signatures of past pathogen exposure. Besides the first cohort of around 670 subjects, a separate validation cohort made up of 120 or so different subjects was used. High-throughput TCR immunosequencing, statistical association of individual TCRs with disease status, and machine learning were combined to predict cytomegalovirus infection status.

Trimming at the junction amounts to 8 bases on V and 4 bases on J, and the germline ends lie 11 bases apart. The CDR3 measures 12 amino acids from cysteine to phenylalanine. Only the CDR3 DNA is retained, 36 bases long and in frame from the first base. CDR1 and CDR2 were assigned from the germline V gene as SNHLY and FYNNEI. Separate from the approximately 700-subject first cohort, the validation cohort of roughly 130 subjects was the group to which the donors belonged. The study at large found these results: It was suggested by the authors that the approach could potentially be generalized to other disease states and immunological phenotypes. A total of 150 or so TCR beta chains were listed by the study as associated with cytomegalovirus. In vitro tests confirmed that a few of the cytomegalovirus-associated TCR beta chains recognize cytomegalovirus antigens. A later analysis had no HLA typing for the validation cohort, so co-occurrence there was scored across all 130 or so repertoires. Of the cluster scores, 90% to 95% were above 0 in a later analysis, which found that TCRs clustered in the first cohort also tended to co-occur in the approximately 130 validation repertoires. Most TCR sequences were seen in very few donors, while some public TCRs were found in many individuals. Cytomegalovirus status was reported to be diagnosed by the classifier with high specificity and sensitivity in both the original and validation cohorts.

Receptor amplification or capture employed the immunoSEQ multiplex PCR assay. Per the original workflow: To diagnose cytomegalovirus status from the catalog of TCR beta chain sequences, a statistical classification framework was built. The source is immuneACCESS, and TCRdb retained only in-frame sequences with V and J called. Part of the clones is not carried over; for the studies checked, unresolved V genes explain less than half of this, and the remainder is unexplained. That table gives V, J and clone size, and the DNA gave D and trimming. Within this sample are over 200,000 clones, with over 80% of them counted one time only. Over 11% of the sample goes to the ten largest clones.

The clonotype comes from a woman younger than 45 in good health and CMV-seropositive. The V and J genes are TRBV2 and TRBJ1-1; a weak D assignment points to TRBD1 (5 bases agree). Material: PBMCs. At the DNA level, the sequence is TGTGCCAGCCTTTCCGGGGGCACTGAAGCTTTCTTT. Protein translation: CASLSGGTEAFF. The full variable domain, with segments outside the CDR3 supplied by the reference TRBV2 and TRBJ1-1 proteins, appears as EPEVTQTPSHQVTQMGQEVILRCVPISNHLYFYWYRQILGQKVEFLVSFYNNEISEKSEIFDDQFSVERPDGSNFTLKIRSTKLEDSAMYFCASLSGGTEAFFGQGTRLTVV.